Sequencing of this T cell receptor (beta chain) was carried out in a study of cytomegalovirus exposure and HLA in healthy donors. Overall study findings and caveats: DRB1 showed the most TCR associations and HLA-C the fewest in a later analysis, as rates varied by HLA locus.

CDR1 LNHDA and CDR2 SQIVND come from the germline V gene (reference sequence). V shed 5 bases, J shed 3 bases, and the junction held 10 bases outside the gene matches. The CDR3 covers 16 residues. Both 60 Vbeta primers and 13 Jbeta primers went into the PCR. Repertoires were generated with immunoSEQ multiplex PCR, while TCRdb's copy carries only in-frame clones and drops some. The table includes roughly 160,000 clones, roughly 80% detected once. Note on this clone: Its antigen is currently unknown.

V is TRBV19 and J is TRBJ1-2; 9 nucleotides match TRBD1. This TCR was sampled from a man aged 30-40 years in good health and CMV-seronegative. The sequencing sample was made of PBMCs. The CDR3 coding sequence is TGTGCCAGTAGTGGACCTTCCACAGGGGGCTACTATGGCTACACCTTC. Encoded protein: CASSGPSTGGYYGYTF.